The present TCR beta chain was sequenced within a study of T cell responses to AZD1222 COVID-19 vaccine. CDR1 and CDR2 (germline): SGHTA, FQGNSA. This CDR3 is built from 13 residues. The V gene end was trimmed by 4 bases and the J gene end by 14 bases; junction bases not matched to a gene: 9. Profiling relied on immunoSEQ multiplex PCR, and the TCRdb table lists in-frame clones only, not all of them. The sample shows around 150,000 clones, more than 80% of them seen only once. The TCR was taken from an adult in good health. The chain joins TRBV7-2 to TRBJ1-4; 8 bases fit TRBD1. The material was peripheral blood, obtained on day 0 of AZD1222 vaccination. CDR3 sequence (DNA): TGTGCCAGCAGCTCTGGACAGGGTCTACAGCTGTTTTTT. Amino acids: CASSSGQGLQLFF.